The source of this T cell receptor beta chain is a study of cytomegalovirus exposure and HLA in healthy donors. Germline V gene data show CDR1 as LNHDA and CDR2 as SQIVND (reference sequence). The CDR3 totals 14 residues. Trimming shortened V by 1 base and J by 1 base, and 6 bases separated the two germline ends. This table comes from immunoSEQ multiplex PCR, and its TCRdb copy is limited to in-frame clones, with some not included. Of 200,000 or so clones in the sample, roughly 84% are singletons; the top ten hold 13%. The chain couples TRBV19 to TRBJ2-3, with D hard to call. Input material: PBMCs. The receptor's source is a woman in her 30s in good health and CMV-seropositive. The CDR3 DNA is TGTGCCAGTAGTATAGCTGGAGGCACAGATACGCAGTATTTT. It codes for CASSIAGGTDTQYF. Full variable domain (remainder filled in from reference TRBV19 and TRBJ2-3): DGGITQSPKYLFRKEGQNVTLSCEQNLNHDAMYWYRQDPGQGLRLIYYSQIVNDFQKGDIAEGYSVSREKKESFPLTVTSAQKNPTAFYLCASSIAGGTDTQYFGPGTRLTVL.